Following are 18 T cell receptor beta chains from one sample sequenced in a study of blood T cell repertoires in COVID-19. Clones were sequenced by immunoSEQ multiplex PCR, and TCRdb holds only the in-frame ones, with some missing. The sample consists of 200,000 or so clones, around 84% of them appearing once. The sample consisted of peripheral blood. The receptors shown here come from a man in his 60s with acute or convalescent COVID-19.

This sequence joins TRBV27 and TRBJ2-3, with a tentative D call TRBD1 (6 bases). The germline V gene encodes CDR1 MNHEY and CDR2 SMNVEV (reference sequence). V lost 6 bases and J 1 base, leaving 14 bases between the germline ends. This CDR3 is built from 15 residues. CDR3 nucleotides: TGTGCCAGCAGAGGTCTGGGGGCGGGCACAGATACGCAGTATTTT. This translates into CASRGLGAGTDTQYF.

The chain couples TRBV7-8 to TRBJ1-3, with a tentative D call TRBD1 (6 bases). Looked up from germline, CDR1 is SGHVS and CDR2 is FQNEAQ. This CDR3 has 15 residues. The germline V and J ends were trimmed by 3 bases and 0 bases, with 9 bases remaining between them. CDR3 sequence (DNA): TGTGCCAGCAGCTTTGGGACAAACTCTGGAAACACCATATATTTT. Translating it yields CASSFGTNSGNTIYF.

The rearrangement links TRBV5-6 to TRBJ2-5, with TRBD2 identical over 7 bases. With 2 bases clipped from V and 2 bases from J, the junction kept 9 bases outside the gene matches. Per the germline V gene, CDR1 is SGHDT and CDR2 is YYEEEE. The CDR3 is 16 amino acids. The CDR3 spells CASSLRGAGVQETQYF. The DNA of the CDR3 is TGTGCCAGCAGCTTACGAGGGGCGGGAGTACAAGAGACCCAGTACTTC.

The DNA of the CDR3 is TGTGCCAGTAGTCCCAGGGGACAGGGGAACACTGAAGCTTTCTTT. Amino acid sequence: CASSPRGQGNTEAFF. This chain connects TRBV19 to TRBJ1-1; TRBD1 matches at 9 bases. The CDR3 has 15 amino acids. J was trimmed by 1 base and V by 5 bases; bases with no gene match: 5. CDR1 LNHDA and CDR2 SQIVND come from the germline V gene (reference sequence).

The rearrangement joins TRBV7-3 to TRBJ2-1; 13 bases line up with TRBD2. The CDR3 spans 15 residues. The trim removed 4 bases at V and 15 bases at J, leaving 12 bases unmatched. Germline assignment: CDR1 SGHTA and CDR2 FQGTGA. The CDR3 loop reads CASSSEGLAGTGRFF. The CDR3 bases are TGTGCCAGCAGCTCCGAGGGACTAGCGGGGACTGGAAGGTTCTTC.

For the CDR3, the DNA is TGTGCCAGCAGCGTAGAGGGGTCTAGGACCGGGGAGCTGTTTTTT. The encoded protein is CASSVEGSRTGELFF. The chain is built from TRBV9 and TRBJ2-2; D is possibly TRBD1 (5 bases). V dropped 0 bases and J dropped 5 bases, with 11 bases sitting between them. Germline CDR1 SGDLS, CDR2 YYNGEE. CDR3 length equals 15 residues.

The chain employs TRBV19 and TRBJ2-3; 10 bases line up with TRBD2. Germline V gene lookup returns CDR1 LNHDA and CDR2 SQIVND (reference sequence). The CDR3 extends over 14 amino acids. Germline trimming cut 9 bases from V and 4 bases from J; bases unmatched to any gene: 7. The CDR3 DNA follows: TGTGCCAGCAAGCCGCTAGCGGGGGCAGATACGCAGTATTTT. Amino acids: CASKPLAGADTQYF.

The V gene is TRBV2, the J gene TRBJ1-4; 12 bases map to TRBD1. The germline V gene encodes CDR1 SNHLY and CDR2 FYNNEI. Trimming cost V 6 bases and J 7 bases; bases outside gene matches: 6. This CDR3 contains 15 residues. CDR3 sequence (DNA): TGTGCCAGCAGAGGGGACAGGGGGCGGGTTGAAAAACTGTTTTTT. As protein: CASRGDRGRVEKLFF.

The rearrangement joins TRBV28 to TRBJ2-2; TRBD2 might be the D (5 bases). CDR1 and CDR2 (germline): MDHEN, SYDVKM. The germline V and J ends were trimmed by 7 bases and 4 bases, with 13 bases remaining between them. The CDR3 consists of 14 residues. CDR3: CASKTIGSTGELFF. The CDR3 bases are TGTGCCAGCAAAACGATAGGGAGCACCGGGGAGCTGTTTTTT.

With regard to this clone: The same CDR3 can be traced to other DNA sequences in this sample. The chain links TRBV7-8 to TRBJ1-2; tentatively, D is TRBD1 (5 bases). In germline, CDR1 is SGHVS, CDR2 FQNEAQ. The CDR3 totals 14 residues. Deletions cut 1 base from V and 2 bases from J, with 8 bases between. The CDR3 sequence is CASSLGGRNYGYTF. DNA of the CDR3: TGTGCCAGCAGCTTAGGGGGCAGGAACTATGGCTACACCTTC.

Here the CDR3 DNA reads TGTGCCAGCAGCCAAGGGGCCAACAGGGATCAGCCCCAGCATTTT. Translating it yields CASSQGANRDQPQHF. The V and J genes are TRBV3-1 (or the pseudogene TRBV3-2) and TRBJ1-5; TRBD1 might be the D (6 bases). Germline values: CDR1 LGHDT, CDR2 YNNKEL (reference sequence). V was cut by 1 base and J by 5 bases, with 12 bases left in between. The CDR3 runs 15 residues.

The V and J genes are TRBV3-1 (or the pseudogene TRBV3-2) and TRBJ1-2; the match to TRBD1 covers 10 bases. The junction had 9 bases not matched to a gene; V was cut back by 3 bases and J by 2 bases. The CDR3 sequence is 17 residues long. CDR1 and CDR2 (germline): LGHDT, YNNKEL (reference sequence). The CDR3 spells CASSQPRPGQGNYGYTF. The CDR3 DNA is TGTGCCAGCAGCCAGCCAAGGCCGGGACAGGGGAACTATGGCTACACCTTC.

This rearrangement joins TRBV19 to TRBJ1-3; unclear D gene. V was trimmed by 1 base and J by 4 bases, leaving 14 bases between them. The CDR3 length is 16 residues. CDR1 is LNHDA and CDR2 is SQIVND in the germline V gene (reference sequence). The CDR3 sequence is CASSIVYSRRGNTIYF. The DNA for the CDR3 is TGTGCCAGTAGTATAGTGTACAGTCGCCGGGGAAACACCATATATTTT.

V is TRBV7-3 and J is TRBJ1-1; 8 nucleotides line up with TRBD1. CDR1 SGHTA and CDR2 FQGTGA come from the germline V gene. This CDR3 region has 17 residues. The junction had 14 bases not matched to a gene; V was cut back by 5 bases and J by 3 bases. The CDR3 DNA is TGTGCCAGCAGCCAAGTCCCCATTGGACAGGGTCACACTGAAGCTTTCTTT. Its protein is CASSQVPIGQGHTEAFF.

The chain has TRBV12-5 and TRBJ2-7, with D possibly being TRBD1 (5 bases). Germline V gene sequence: CDR1 LGHNT, CDR2 FRNRAP. The CDR3 runs to 17 residues. Trimming took 2 bases from V and 3 from J, leaving 20 bases between them. CDR3 protein: CASGLQMKARQSYEQYF. The CDR3 bases are TGTGCTAGTGGTTTGCAGATGAAAGCACGACAGAGCTACGAGCAGTACTTC. Filled out from reference TRBV12-5 and TRBJ2-7, the complete variable domain reads DARVTQTPRHKVTEMGQEVTMRCQPILGHNTVFWYRQTMMQGLELLAYFRNRAPLDDSGMPKDRFSAEMPDATLATLKIQPSEPRDSAVYFCASGLQMKARQSYEQYFGPGTRLTVT.

The V gene is TRBV9, the J gene TRBJ2-5, with a tentative D call TRBD2 (5 bases). Germline CDR1 SGDLS, CDR2 YYNGEE. V lost 3 bases, J lost 2 bases, and 14 bases lay in between. The CDR3 is 15 amino acids. CDR3 in amino acids: CASSAAAGRQETQYF. In DNA form, the CDR3 reads TGTGCCAGCAGCGCCGCTGCGGGCCGGCAAGAGACCCAGTACTTC.

The J gene is TRBJ1-5, the V gene TRBV7-2; possible D gene TRBD1, 5 bases. Between the trimmed V and J ends, which lost 8 bases and 1 base, there was a span of 9 bases. CDR1 and CDR2 (germline): SGHTA, FQGNSA. This CDR3 is 13 amino acids long. This CDR3 reads CASSWGSNQPQHF. The CDR3 DNA reads as TGTGCCAGCTCCTGGGGCAGCAATCAGCCCCAGCATTTT.

The V gene is TRBV5-1, the J gene TRBJ2-3, with D perhaps matching TRBD1 (5 bases). The germline V gene has CDR1 SGHRS and CDR2 YFSETQ. V dropped 3 bases and J dropped 2 bases, with 13 bases sitting between them. The CDR3 spans 15 residues. CDR3 sequence reads: CASSSEATDTDTQYF. In DNA form, the CDR3 reads TGCGCCAGCAGCTCGGAAGCGACAGACACAGATACGCAGTATTTT.